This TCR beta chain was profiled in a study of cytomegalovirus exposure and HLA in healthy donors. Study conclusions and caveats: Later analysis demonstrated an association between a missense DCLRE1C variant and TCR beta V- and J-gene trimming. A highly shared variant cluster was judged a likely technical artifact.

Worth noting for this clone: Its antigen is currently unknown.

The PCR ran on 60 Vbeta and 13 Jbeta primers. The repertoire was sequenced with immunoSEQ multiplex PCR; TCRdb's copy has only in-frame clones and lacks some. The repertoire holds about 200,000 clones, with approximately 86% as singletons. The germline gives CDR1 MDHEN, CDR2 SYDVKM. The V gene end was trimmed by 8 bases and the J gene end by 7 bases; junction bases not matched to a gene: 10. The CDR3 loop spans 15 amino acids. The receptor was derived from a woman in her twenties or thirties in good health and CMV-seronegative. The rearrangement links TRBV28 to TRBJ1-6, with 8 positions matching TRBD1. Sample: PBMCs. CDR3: CASQGGQGWNSPLHF. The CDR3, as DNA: TGTGCCAGCCAAGGCGGACAGGGCTGGAATTCACCCCTCCACTTT. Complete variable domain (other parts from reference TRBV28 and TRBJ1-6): DVKVTQSSRYLVKRTGEKVFLECVQDMDHENMFWYRQDPGLGLRLIYFSYDVKMKEKGDIPEGYSVSREKKERFSLILESASTNQTSMYLCASQGGQGWNSPLHFGNGTRLTVT.